What follows are 24 T cell receptor beta chains derived from one specimen sequenced in a study of blood T cell repertoires in COVID-19. TCRdb's copy holds only in-frame clones and misses some; the assay was immunoSEQ multiplex PCR. The sample includes about 300,000 clones, around 90% of them seen just once. The sequenced material came from peripheral blood. The receptors come from a woman between 50 and 59 years old with COVID-19, enrolled during active disease.

CDR3 loop: CASSLGDRGSYEQYF. CDR3 in DNA: TGCGCCAGCAGCTTGGGGGACAGGGGTTCCTACGAGCAGTACTTC. This chain uses TRBV5-1 with TRBJ2-7; 10 bases are a match to TRBD1. This CDR3 spans 15 amino acids. Germline CDR1 and CDR2: SGHRS and YFSETQ. J was trimmed by 1 base and V by 0 bases; bases with no gene match: 1.

This chain links TRBV5-6 with TRBJ1-5; 8 bases agree with TRBD1. V shed 4 bases and J 4 bases; nucleotides not matched to a gene: 7. The CDR3 has 15 residues. The germline gives CDR1 SGHDT, CDR2 YYEEEE. The CDR3 protein is CASSRGTGTNQPQHF. In nucleotides, the CDR3 is TGTGCCAGCAGCCGAGGGACAGGAACAAATCAGCCCCAGCATTTT. The whole variable domain, filled in from reference TRBV5-6 and TRBJ1-5, reads DAGVTQSPTHLIKTRGQQVTLRCSPKSGHDTVSWYQQALGQGPQFIFQYYEEEERQRGNFPDRFSGHQFPNYSSELNVNALLLGDSALYLCASSRGTGTNQPQHFGDGTRLSIL.

V gene TRBV29-1 combines with J gene TRBJ1-3, with D hard to call. The V end was cut by 5 bases, the J end by 4 bases, with 15 bases between. The CDR3 is 14 amino acids. Germline V gives CDR1 SQVTM, CDR2 ANQGSEA. The CDR3 region has the DNA TGCAGCGTTTCCTCTCGGGGAGGCGGAAACACCATATATTTT. This codes for CSVSSRGGGNTIYF.

This clone was seen just once. This chain connects TRBV4-2 to TRBJ2-5, with TRBD2 matching over 15 bases. Trimming took 0 bases from V and 5 from J; bases not matched to a gene: 4. Germline-derived CDR1 and CDR2 are LGHNA and YNFKEQ. The CDR3 loop spans 17 amino acids. CDR3 nucleotide sequence: TGTGCCAGCAGCCAAGAGGGACTAGCGGGAGGACGTGAGACCCAGTACTTC. Its translation: CASSQEGLAGGRETQYF.

The rearrangement links TRBV7-2 to TRBJ1-6, with 10 positions matching TRBD1. The CDR3 covers 15 residues. Losses at the gene ends were 5 bases for V and 8 bases for J; bases not matched to a gene: 6. Germline CDR1 reads SGHTA; CDR2 reads FQGNSA. The CDR3 region has the DNA TGTGCCAGCAGCCCCGGGACAGGGGTTGATTCACCCCTCCACTTT. This sequence encodes CASSPGTGVDSPLHF.

The chain employs TRBV6-2 or TRBV6-3 and TRBJ1-2; the match to TRBD1 covers 7 bases. In germline, CDR1 is MNHEY, CDR2 SVGEGT. The CDR3 runs to 14 residues. Losses at the gene ends were 2 bases for V and 6 bases for J; bases not matched to a gene: 6. CDR3 nucleotides: TGTGCCAGCAGTTACCTTACAGGGGTAAATGGCTACACCTTC. Translated: CASSYLTGVNGYTF.

The chain is built from TRBV30 and TRBJ1-2; weak D call: TRBD1 (5 bases). Trimming removed 3 bases at V and 3 bases at J, with 20 bases between. This CDR3 is 16 amino acids long. Germline CDR1 GTSNPN, CDR2 SVGIG (reference sequence). The CDR3 sequence is CAWRGRSQGRDYGYTF. As DNA, the CDR3 is TGTGCCTGGAGGGGTAGGTCCCAGGGCCGAGACTATGGCTACACCTTC. The full variable domain, with the rest looked up from reference TRBV30 and TRBJ1-2, is SQTIHQWPATLVQPVGSPLSLECTVEGTSNPNLYWYRQAAGRGLQLLFYSVGIGQISSEVPQNLSASRPQDRQFILSSKKLLLSDSGFYLCAWRGRSQGRDYGYTFGSGTRLTVV.

V and J are TRBV4-1 and TRBJ1-1; D not resolved. Germline V lookup: CDR1 MGHRA, CDR2 YSYEKL. This CDR3 contains 15 residues. Trimming pared 3 bases from V and 4 bases from J, leaving 15 bases between. The CDR3 loop reads CASSQRATPGTEAFF. CDR3 coding DNA: TGCGCCAGCAGCCAGAGGGCCACACCCGGCACTGAAGCTTTCTTT.

This rearrangement joins TRBV7-2 to TRBJ2-5; TRBD1 matches 7 bases. This CDR3 spans 16 amino acids. Germline CDR1 reads SGHTA; CDR2 reads FQGNSA. Trimming at V came to 1 base and at J to 6 bases, leaving 11 bases not matched to a gene. CDR3: CASSLEGLLRGKTQYF. CDR3 coding DNA: TGTGCCAGCAGCTTAGAAGGCCTTCTCAGGGGGAAGACCCAGTACTTC. The complete variable domain, with remaining parts taken from reference TRBV7-2 and TRBJ2-5, reads GAGVSQSPSNKVTEKGKDVELRCDPISGHTALYWYRQSLGQGLEFLIYFQGNSAPDKSGLPSDRFSAERTGGSVSTLTIQRTQQEDSAVYLCASSLEGLLRGKTQYFGPGTRLLVL.

The chain uses TRBV7-2 and TRBJ2-4; tentatively, D is TRBD1 (5 bases). The CDR3 length is 12 residues. Between the trimmed V and J ends, which lost 5 bases and 15 bases, there was a span of 17 bases. The germline CDR1 and CDR2 sequences are SGHTA and FQGNSA. The CDR3 DNA reads as TGTGCCAGCAGCCTAATAGGGGCCGAGCGGTACTTC. Encoded protein: CASSLIGAERYF.

The genes are TRBV7-2 and TRBJ1-3; possibly TRBD1 for D (5 bases). Germline V CDR1 and CDR2: SGHTA, FQGNSA. This CDR3 is built from 16 residues. Between the trimmed V and J ends, which lost 0 bases and 0 bases, there was a span of 9 bases. The CDR3, as DNA: TGTGCCAGCAGCTTAGCCACAGGAATCTCTGGAAACACCATATATTTT. Translating it yields CASSLATGISGNTIYF.

This clone was seen once. V gene TRBV29-1 combines with J gene TRBJ1-1; 9 bases fit TRBD1. There are 14 residues in the CDR3. Germline CDR1 and CDR2: SQVTM and ANQGSEA. V was clipped by 3 bases and J by 3 bases; unmatched bases: 5. The CDR3 DNA sequence: TGCAGCGTTGAGGGACAGGGAGGGGACACTGAAGCTTTCTTT. Its protein is CSVEGQGGDTEAFF.

The J gene is TRBJ1-1, the V gene TRBV7-8, with D uncertain. CDR1 is SGHVS and CDR2 is FQNEAQ in the germline V gene. CDR3 length: 18 amino acids. Trimming left V 5 bases short and J 1 base short, with 23 bases between. The CDR3 protein is CASSASLIRGSGNTEAFF. DNA for the CDR3: TGTGCCAGCAGCGCCAGCTTAATTCGAGGGAGCGGGAACACTGAAGCTTTCTTT.

The table lists this clone with a count of one. The rearrangement joins TRBV3-1 (or the pseudogene TRBV3-2) to TRBJ2-3; D is ambiguous. Trimming removed 3 bases from V and 0 bases from J, with 13 bases in between. The CDR3 spans 16 residues. CDR1 LGHDT and CDR2 YNNKEL come from the germline V gene (reference sequence). CDR3 DNA sequence: TGTGCCAGCAGCCACTCAAACATTCAGAGCACAGATACGCAGTATTTT. This sequence encodes CASSHSNIQSTDTQYF.

The chain joins TRBV12-3 or TRBV12-4 to TRBJ1-2, with no clear D. This CDR3 region has 13 residues. Trimming cost V 1 base and J 8 bases, with 11 bases left between them. The CDR3, as DNA: TGTGCCAGCAGTTTAGGTGTCGAGTACGGCTACACCTTC. It translates to CASSLGVEYGYTF.

The chain has TRBV5-1 and TRBJ1-2, with 7 bases lining up with TRBD1. Germline lookup yields CDR1 SGHRS and CDR2 YFSETQ. CDR3 length: 14 amino acids. The ends lost 4 bases at V and 7 bases at J; junction bases unmatched: 10. CDR3 DNA sequence: TGCGCCAGCAGCCCCGGACAGGCGGAGAGTGGCTACACCTTC. Its protein product is CASSPGQAESGYTF.

This chain joins TRBV4-1 and TRBJ1-4; D is possibly TRBD1 (6 bases). This CDR3 region has 19 residues. The ends were cut back, 4 bases at V and 8 bases at J, with 29 bases in the middle. Per germline, CDR1 MGHRA and CDR2 YSYEKL. Here the CDR3 DNA reads TGCGCCAGCAGCCCTCTCAGGGGCGAGGGGTGGGGGAGAGGGGAAAAACTGTTTTTT. Protein sequence: CASSPLRGEGWGRGEKLFF.

The chain combines TRBV9 with TRBJ1-2, with TRBD1 matching 7 bases. Germline loops: CDR1 SGDLS, CDR2 YYNGEE. V shed 1 base, J shed 0 bases, and the junction held 3 bases outside the gene matches. The CDR3 loop spans 15 amino acids. DNA of the CDR3: TGTGCCAGCAGCGTAACAGGGGCCCCTAACTATGGCTACACCTTC. Protein: CASSVTGAPNYGYTF.

This clone came up a few times. The same CDR3 also results from other DNA sequences found in this sample. V is TRBV19 and J is TRBJ2-7; the match to TRBD1 covers 8 bases. The CDR3 consists of 12 residues. Unmatched junction bases numbered 4, after V lost 8 bases and J lost 4 bases. Germline V CDR1 and CDR2: LNHDA, SQIVND (reference sequence). CDR3 amino acids: CASGTGVYEQYF. Here the CDR3 DNA reads TGTGCCAGTGGGACAGGAGTGTACGAGCAGTACTTC.

The rearrangement joins TRBV5-4 to TRBJ1-3, with 7 nucleotides matching TRBD1. V dropped 6 bases and J dropped 2; count of bases not matched to a gene: 5. This CDR3 comprises 14 residues. Germline-derived CDR1 and CDR2 are SGHNT and YYREEE (reference sequence). The CDR3, as DNA: TGTGCCAGCAAAGATCAGGGGGCTGGAAACACCATATATTTT. Its protein product is CASKDQGAGNTIYF.

The rearrangement joins TRBV2 to TRBJ1-4, with 8 bases identical to TRBD1. This CDR3 comprises 15 residues. The trim removed 5 bases at V and 5 bases at J, leaving 7 bases unmatched. Germline V lookup: CDR1 SNHLY, CDR2 FYNNEI. The CDR3 sequence is CASSQTGGDNEKLFF. CDR3 DNA: TGTGCCAGCAGTCAAACAGGGGGGGACAATGAAAAACTGTTTTTT.

The genes are TRBV6-5 and TRBJ2-2; D ambiguous. Trimming left V 7 bases short and J 7 bases short, with 19 bases between. CDR1 and CDR2 from the germline V gene are MNHEY and SVGAGI. This CDR3 spans 15 amino acids. CDR3 amino acids: CASTLRKVLIGELFF. As DNA, the CDR3 is TGTGCCAGCACCCTGAGGAAAGTCCTAATCGGGGAGCTGTTTTTT.

V usage is TRBV29-1 and J usage is TRBJ1-2, with TRBD1 identical over 10 bases. CDR3 size: 15 residues. Losses at the gene ends were 4 bases for V and 4 bases for J; bases not matched to a gene: 9. The V gene's germline CDR1 is SQVTM and CDR2 ANQGSEA. CDR3 bases: TGCAGCGTTGTAGTGGCCGGGACAGGGGTCTATGGCTACACCTTC. Its translation is CSVVVAGTGVYGYTF.

This sequence joins TRBV4-1 and TRBJ2-3; D possibly corresponds to TRBD2 (6 bases). V dropped 5 bases and J dropped 0 bases, with 21 bases sitting between them. The CDR3 is 18 amino acids. From germline, CDR1 is MGHRA and CDR2 YSYEKL. Written as DNA, the CDR3 is TGCGCCAGCAGCTACCGAGGGAGGAGTTACACTAGCACAGATACGCAGTATTTT. Translation gives CASSYRGRSYTSTDTQYF.